The T cell receptor (beta chain) under discussion was sequenced for a study of cytomegalovirus exposure and HLA in healthy donors. Study-wide findings and caveats: Later analysis reportedly placed an Asian-associated ancestry cluster below the roughly 680-donor mean in N-insertions. Later work found most CMV-associated TCR beta chains apparently HLA-restricted.

The donors (healthy individuals) were bone marrow donors. In the case of this clone: Its specificity is not known.

The PCR contained 60 Vbeta and 13 Jbeta primers. In the authors' methods: Later, roughly 80 million unique TCR beta chains were counted in an analysis, and around 11 million of them were shared. Some clones are missing from TCRdb's copy, which holds only in-frame ones; the method was immunoSEQ multiplex PCR. Clone size and the V and J calls come from that table; the DNA yielded D and trimming. This sample has approximately 150,000 clones, with 80% to 90% found just once. Sample: PBMCs. The clonotype was recovered from a woman aged 45-65 years in good health and CMV-seronegative.

The CDR3 sequence is CASSTTTNTEAFF. As DNA, the CDR3 is TGTGCCAGTAGTACTACGACAAACACTGAAGCTTTCTTT. This chain joins TRBV19 and TRBJ1-1; D is ambiguous. Deletions cut 4 bases from V and 2 bases from J, with 8 bases between. In germline, CDR1 is LNHDA, CDR2 SQIVND (reference sequence). The CDR3 is 13 amino acids.